Shown below are 32 T cell receptor beta chains from a single sample sequenced in a study of control samples from healthy donors and cancer patients. Profiled with immunoSEQ multiplex PCR; TCRdb holds only in-frame clones, not every one. The data hold about 57,000 clones, with 75% to 95% observed a single time. The source material was PBMCs. All receptors come from a young man with colorectal cancer.

The chain joins TRBV5-4 to TRBJ1-1; D gene unclear. Trimming pared 10 bases from V and 1 base from J, leaving 20 bases between. The CDR3 has 15 residues. Germline assignment: CDR1 SGHNT and CDR2 YYREEE (reference sequence). The CDR3 DNA reads as TGTGCCGCTACTCTAGCGGGGATGTGGAACACTGAAGCTTTCTTT. It translates to CAATLAGMWNTEAFF. Together with reference TRBV5-4 and TRBJ1-1, the CDR3 gives the full variable domain: ETGVTQSPTHLIKTRGQQVTLRCSSQSGHNTVSWYQQALGQGPQFIFQYYREEENGRGNFPPRFSGLQFPNYSSELNVNALELDDSALYLCAATLAGMWNTEAFFGQGTRLTVV.

This clone was recorded a few times. The CDR3 bases are TGTGCCAGCAGCTTAGCCCGATACCTTAATCAGCCCCAGCATTTT. This codes for CASSLARYLNQPQHF. The rearrangement joins TRBV7-8 to TRBJ1-5; D uncertain. Trimming took 0 bases from V and 4 from J, leaving 10 bases between them. Germline V gives CDR1 SGHVS, CDR2 FQNEAQ. This CDR3 has 15 residues.

V gene TRBV3-1 (or the pseudogene TRBV3-2) combines with J gene TRBJ1-2; D call uncertain. The germline V gene encodes CDR1 LGHDT and CDR2 YNNKEL (reference sequence). The V end was cut by 0 bases, the J end by 7 bases, with 24 bases between. The CDR3 sequence is 18 residues long. In nucleotides, the CDR3 is TGTGCCAGCAGCCAAGATGAAGGAGCCAAACCTACCCTAGGTGGCTACACCTTC. Encoded protein: CASSQDEGAKPTLGGYTF.

The chain uses TRBV19 and TRBJ2-1, with 8 bases fitting TRBD2. V lost 1 base, J lost 6 bases, and 2 bases stayed unmatched. The CDR3 contains 14 residues. Germline CDR1 and CDR2: LNHDA and SQIVND (reference sequence). CDR3 sequence (DNA): TGTGCCAGTAGTATAGGGCGGGGGGTCAATGAGCAGTTCTTC. Amino acid sequence: CASSIGRGVNEQFF.

V usage is TRBV27 and J usage is TRBJ2-2; 8 bases line up with TRBD1. This CDR3 is 18 amino acids long. Germline trimming cut 4 bases from V and 0 bases from J; bases unmatched to any gene: 10. Germline V CDR1 and CDR2: MNHEY, SMNVEV (reference sequence). The CDR3 sequence is CASSSRQGFLANTGELFF. CDR3 sequence (DNA): TGTGCCAGCAGTTCTAGACAGGGGTTTCTAGCGAACACCGGGGAGCTGTTTTTT.

V gene TRBV11-2 combines with J gene TRBJ2-6; no clear D. The CDR3 totals 16 residues. Germline assignment: CDR1 SGHAT and CDR2 FQNNGV. Trimming removed 1 base at V and 0 bases at J, with 7 bases between. The CDR3 reads CASSLVGRSGANVLTF. The CDR3 DNA is TGTGCCAGCAGCTTAGTGGGCCGCTCTGGGGCCAACGTCCTGACTTTC. Filled out from reference TRBV11-2 and TRBJ2-6, the complete variable domain reads EAGVAQSPRYKIIEKRQSVAFWCNPISGHATLYWYQQILGQGPKLLIQFQNNGVVDDSQLPKDRFSAERLKGVDSTLKIQPAKLEDSAVYLCASSLVGRSGANVLTFGAGSRLTVL.

V is TRBV7-2 and J is TRBJ2-3, with 10 positions matching TRBD2. CDR3 size: 16 residues. Trimming at V came to 1 base and at J to 3 bases, leaving 4 bases not matched to a gene. CDR1 and CDR2 from the germline V gene are SGHTA and FQGNSA. In DNA form, the CDR3 reads TGTGCCAGCAGCTTAGTAAGCGGGGGGGTTACAGATACGCAGTATTTT. Translating it yields CASSLVSGGVTDTQYF.

This chain connects TRBV6-6 to TRBJ2-3; D ambiguous. The CDR3 length is 14 residues. Deletions cut 2 bases from V and 5 bases from J, with 11 bases between. Germline V gene lookup returns CDR1 MNHNY and CDR2 SVGAGI (reference sequence). CDR3 sequence: CASSYGVERDTQYF. In DNA form, the CDR3 reads TGTGCCAGCAGTTACGGGGTTGAACGAGATACGCAGTATTTT.

The J gene is TRBJ1-4, the V gene TRBV6-6; 10 bases line up with TRBD1. Losses at the gene ends were 6 bases for V and 6 bases for J; bases not matched to a gene: 7. CDR1 and CDR2 from the germline V gene are MNHNY and SVGAGI (reference sequence). This CDR3 has 15 amino acids. CDR3 nucleotide sequence: TGTGCCAGCAGCACACAGGGACAGGGGCATGAAAAACTGTTTTTT. Its protein product is CASSTQGQGHEKLFF.

V gene TRBV30 combines with J gene TRBJ2-6; D call uncertain. The length of the CDR3 is 16 residues. V lost 1 base and J 0 bases, leaving 10 bases between the germline ends. Germline CDR1 reads GTSNPN; CDR2 reads SVGIG (reference sequence). CDR3 DNA sequence: TGTGCCTGGAGTGAAGGCCTGAGCTCTGGGGCCAACGTCCTGACTTTC. Amino acid sequence: CAWSEGLSSGANVLTF.

The chain has TRBV19 and TRBJ2-2; the match to TRBD2 covers 9 bases. J lost 6 bases, V lost 5 bases, and 10 bases had no gene match. Per germline, CDR1 LNHDA and CDR2 SQIVND (reference sequence). CDR3 length: 16 residues. Here the CDR3 DNA reads TGTGCCAGTAGTCTATGGACTAGCGCGGGCCCCGGGGAGCTGTTTTTT. The encoded protein is CASSLWTSAGPGELFF.

This rearrangement joins TRBV27 to TRBJ2-3; 7 positions match TRBD1. The CDR3 consists of 16 residues. Per germline, CDR1 MNHEY and CDR2 SMNVEV (reference sequence). The ends lost 4 bases at V and 6 bases at J; junction bases unmatched: 13. In DNA form, the CDR3 reads TGTGCCAGCAGTTCCGGGACAGTTGCATCCCTGGATACGCAGTATTTT. This codes for CASSSGTVASLDTQYF.

CDR3 sequence reads: CASSLGGLNEKLFF. The CDR3 bases are TGTGCCAGCAGCTTAGGGGGGTTGAATGAAAAACTGTTTTTT. This chain connects TRBV11-2 to TRBJ1-4; D is perhaps TRBD1 (5 bases). This CDR3 region has 14 residues. Germline CDR1 reads SGHAT; CDR2 reads FQNNGV. V was pared by 1 base and J by 5 bases, with 8 bases between.

This chain links TRBV5-1 with TRBJ1-2; 7 nucleotides match TRBD1. The CDR3 is 14 residues long. The V and J ends lost 1 base and 8 bases, in that order; junction bases with no gene match: 8. Looked up from germline, CDR1 is SGHRS and CDR2 is YFSETQ. DNA of the CDR3: TGCGCCAGCAGCTTGTCTCAGGGGGTAGGCGGCTACACCTTC. Translating gives CASSLSQGVGGYTF.

This rearrangement joins TRBV25-1 to TRBJ1-4; D unresolved. The CDR3 runs 14 residues. V dropped 3 bases and J dropped 10 bases, with 15 bases sitting between them. Germline CDR1 MGHDK, CDR2 SYGVNS. This chain's CDR3 is CASSDPGRVGKLFF. CDR3 nucleotide sequence: TGTGCCAGCAGTGACCCCGGGCGGGTGGGAAAACTGTTTTTT.

This clone was observed a few times. V is TRBV28 and J is TRBJ1-2; unclear D gene. Trimming left V 2 bases short and J 8 bases short, with 12 bases between. Germline assignment: CDR1 MDHEN and CDR2 SYDVKM. There are 13 residues in the CDR3. CDR3 nucleotide sequence: TGTGCCAGCAGTTTACCCGCAACTTGGGGCTACACCTTC. This encodes CASSLPATWGYTF.

This clone was recorded once. The CDR3 sequence is CASSLVKMTGGFGTEAFF. As DNA, the CDR3 is TGCGCCAGCAGCTTGGTCAAGATGACAGGGGGCTTCGGCACTGAAGCTTTCTTT. V usage is TRBV5-1 and J usage is TRBJ1-1; 10 bases match TRBD1. This CDR3 comprises 18 residues. V trimming: 0 bases; J trimming: 4 bases; junction bases outside the gene matches: 12. Germline CDR1 and CDR2: SGHRS and YFSETQ.

The chain carries TRBV5-6 and TRBJ2-3; D may be TRBD2 (5 bases). The CDR3 is 16 amino acids. The germline V gene encodes CDR1 SGHDT and CDR2 YYEEEE. V shed 3 bases and J shed 5 bases, with 19 bases lying between them. CDR3 DNA: TGTGCCAGCAGCTCTAGCCTGACACCCAGAATAGATACGCAGTATTTT. It encodes CASSSSLTPRIDTQYF.

The chain carries TRBV4-1 and TRBJ2-1; tentatively, D is TRBD1 (5 bases). This CDR3 contains 14 residues. Germline CDR1 is MGHRA and CDR2 is YSYEKL. The V end lost 0 bases, the J end lost 12 bases, and 15 bases lay between the germline ends. The CDR3 region has the DNA TGCGCCAGCAGCCAAGAGCGCTCTTGGGGCACGCAGTTCTTC. Translating it yields CASSQERSWGTQFF.

The chain is built from TRBV5-1 and TRBJ2-1; D possibly corresponds to TRBD2 (7 bases). This CDR3 has 15 amino acids. Germline V gives CDR1 SGHRS, CDR2 YFSETQ. The V and J ends lost 5 bases and 3 bases respectively, with 15 bases between them. CDR3 DNA: TGCGCCAGCAGACTCGGCGGGGGCCGCTACAATGAGCAGTTCTTC. It encodes CASRLGGGRYNEQFF.

This clone was counted a few times. The chain is built from TRBV6-1 and TRBJ2-7; 7 nucleotides agree with TRBD1. This CDR3 region has 14 residues. In germline, CDR1 is MNHNS, CDR2 SASEGT. Trimming at V came to 2 bases and at J to 2 bases, leaving 3 bases not matched to a gene. CDR3 sequence: CASSEQGGPYEQYF. In nucleotides, the CDR3 is TGTGCCAGCAGTGAACAAGGGGGCCCCTACGAGCAGTACTTC.

The chain joins TRBV5-4 to TRBJ1-2, with D unclear. The CDR3 is 15 residues long. The germline V gene encodes CDR1 SGHNT and CDR2 YYREEE (reference sequence). V was trimmed by 0 bases and J by 8 bases, leaving 17 bases between them. CDR3 coding DNA: TGTGCCAGCAGCTTGGCCGGTCCGCCCCTCGGGGGCTACACCTTC. It codes for CASSLAGPPLGGYTF.

The V gene is TRBV5-1, the J gene TRBJ1-6; D unclear. This CDR3 contains 14 residues. V lost 3 bases, J lost 11 bases, and 15 bases lay in between. The V gene's germline CDR1 is SGHRS and CDR2 YFSETQ. CDR3 in DNA: TGCGCCAGCAGCTCAGACCCGAACGCGACACCCCTCCACTTT. It codes for CASSSDPNATPLHF.

V gene TRBV6-5 combines with J gene TRBJ1-6; D unresolved. The V and J ends lost 6 bases and 9 bases respectively, with 9 bases between them. CDR3 length: 12 amino acids. Per the germline V gene, CDR1 is MNHEY and CDR2 is SVGAGI. DNA for the CDR3: TGTGCCAGCAGATTGACAACTTCACCCCTCCACTTT. This encodes CASRLTTSPLHF.

This chain joins TRBV18 and TRBJ2-3, with a possible D match to TRBD2 (6 bases). Trimming cost V 3 bases and J 4 bases, with 11 bases left between them. Germline V gives CDR1 KGHSH, CDR2 LQKENI. The CDR3 is made up of 14 amino acids. In DNA, the CDR3 is TGTGCCAGCTCACCCCGGGACTGGGCAGATACGCAGTATTTT. Encoded protein: CASSPRDWADTQYF.

The chain uses TRBV5-4 and TRBJ1-1, with unresolved D. Germline CDR1 reads SGHNT; CDR2 reads YYREEE (reference sequence). This CDR3 has 13 residues. V was cut by 3 bases and J by 8 bases, with 14 bases left in between. This CDR3 is CASSSPRVTEAFF. The CDR3 DNA reads as TGTGCCAGCAGCTCGCCTCGGGTAACCGAAGCTTTCTTT. The full variable domain, with the rest looked up from reference TRBV5-4 and TRBJ1-1, is ETGVTQSPTHLIKTRGQQVTLRCSSQSGHNTVSWYQQALGQGPQFIFQYYREEENGRGNFPPRFSGLQFPNYSSELNVNALELDDSALYLCASSSPRVTEAFFGQGTRLTVV.

The chain has TRBV20-1 and TRBJ1-6; no definite D call. Trimming took 0 bases from V and 7 from J, leaving 1 base between them. The CDR3 has 11 amino acids. Germline V CDR1 and CDR2: DFQATT, SNEGSKA (reference sequence). For the CDR3, the DNA is TGCAGTGCTAGAGAAAATTCACCCCTCCACTTT. It translates to CSARENSPLHF.

The chain couples TRBV4-3 to TRBJ2-5, with TRBD2 as a possible D gene (6 bases). The V and J ends lost 1 base and 5 bases respectively, with 14 bases between them. Germline V gene sequence: CDR1 LGHNA, CDR2 YSLEER. This CDR3 region has 15 residues. In nucleotides, the CDR3 is TGCGCCAGCAGCCAAGGCCGGGGAGGAGGGGAGACCCAGTACTTC. Protein sequence: CASSQGRGGGETQYF.

The chain links TRBV4-3 to TRBJ2-1; 14 positions match TRBD2. Trimming removed 5 bases from V and 9 bases from J; junction bases left unmatched: 6. There are 15 residues in the CDR3. The V gene's germline CDR1 is LGHNA and CDR2 YSLEER. The CDR3 protein is CASSGLAGGESEQFF. DNA of the CDR3: TGCGCCAGCAGCGGACTAGCGGGGGGCGAAAGTGAGCAGTTCTTC.

The V gene is TRBV14, the J gene TRBJ1-1, with 10 bases that match TRBD1. The CDR3 has 17 amino acids. Germline V lookup: CDR1 SGHDN, CDR2 FVKESK. With 1 base clipped from V and 3 bases from J, the junction kept 8 bases outside the gene matches. In DNA, the CDR3 is TGTGCCAGCAGCCAAGTCATCGGGGGGACAGGGGACACTGAAGCTTTCTTT. This codes for CASSQVIGGTGDTEAFF.

The gene calls are TRBV7-9 and TRBJ2-1, with D maybe TRBD2 (5 bases). CDR1 is SEHNR, CDR2 FQNEAQ, per germline (reference sequence). Trimming stripped 1 base from V and 10 bases from J, with 26 bases between. The CDR3 is made up of 18 amino acids. CDR3 in amino acids: CASSLEGQLGNRIWEQFF. DNA of the CDR3: TGTGCCAGCAGCTTAGAAGGCCAGCTCGGGAATCGGATTTGGGAGCAGTTCTTC.

The genes are TRBV6-5 and TRBJ1-2; no clear D. This CDR3 is 14 amino acids long. Germline V gene lookup returns CDR1 MNHEY and CDR2 SVGAGI. Trimming pared 0 bases from V and 7 bases from J, leaving 12 bases between. CDR3: CASSYSTRALGYTF. The DNA of the CDR3 is TGTGCCAGCAGTTACTCGACCAGAGCCCTTGGCTACACCTTC.